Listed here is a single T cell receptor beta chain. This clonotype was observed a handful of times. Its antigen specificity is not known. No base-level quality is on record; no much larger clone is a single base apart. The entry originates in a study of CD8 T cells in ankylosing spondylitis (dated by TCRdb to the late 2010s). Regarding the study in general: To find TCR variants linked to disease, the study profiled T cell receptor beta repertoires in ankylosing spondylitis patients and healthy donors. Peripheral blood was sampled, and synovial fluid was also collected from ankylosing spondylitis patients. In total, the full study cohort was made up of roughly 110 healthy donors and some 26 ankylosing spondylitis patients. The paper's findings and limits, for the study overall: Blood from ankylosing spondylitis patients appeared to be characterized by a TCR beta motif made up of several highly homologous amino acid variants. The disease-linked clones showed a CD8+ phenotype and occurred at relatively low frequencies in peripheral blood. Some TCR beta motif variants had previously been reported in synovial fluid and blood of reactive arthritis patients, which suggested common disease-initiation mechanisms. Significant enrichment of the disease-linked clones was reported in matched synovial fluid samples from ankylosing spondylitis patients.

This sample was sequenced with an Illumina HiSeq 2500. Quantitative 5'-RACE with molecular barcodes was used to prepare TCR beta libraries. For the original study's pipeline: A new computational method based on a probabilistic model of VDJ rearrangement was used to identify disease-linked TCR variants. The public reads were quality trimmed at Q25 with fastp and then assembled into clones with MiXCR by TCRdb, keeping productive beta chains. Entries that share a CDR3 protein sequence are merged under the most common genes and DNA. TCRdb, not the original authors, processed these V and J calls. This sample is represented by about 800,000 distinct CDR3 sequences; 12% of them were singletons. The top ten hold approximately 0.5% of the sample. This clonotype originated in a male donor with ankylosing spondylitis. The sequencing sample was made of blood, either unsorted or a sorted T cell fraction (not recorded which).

The DNA is as follows: TGTGCCAGCAGTTACCGGCTACTAGCGGAGCGGACTAGCTCCTACAATGAGCAGTTCTTC. Translated, this gives CASSYRLLAERTSSYNEQFF. The chain is encoded by TRBV6-2 or TRBV6-3 joined to TRBJ2-1, and TRBD2 aligns with 8 junction nucleotides. CDR1 MNHEY and CDR2 SVGEGT were looked up in the germline V gene. The CDR3 sequence holds 20 residues, the cysteine and phenylalanine included. Only CDR3 DNA remains: 60 bases, in frame from the first base. From V the trimming removes 2 bases and from J it removes 0 bases, while the gene matches leave 15 bases of the junction unaccounted for.